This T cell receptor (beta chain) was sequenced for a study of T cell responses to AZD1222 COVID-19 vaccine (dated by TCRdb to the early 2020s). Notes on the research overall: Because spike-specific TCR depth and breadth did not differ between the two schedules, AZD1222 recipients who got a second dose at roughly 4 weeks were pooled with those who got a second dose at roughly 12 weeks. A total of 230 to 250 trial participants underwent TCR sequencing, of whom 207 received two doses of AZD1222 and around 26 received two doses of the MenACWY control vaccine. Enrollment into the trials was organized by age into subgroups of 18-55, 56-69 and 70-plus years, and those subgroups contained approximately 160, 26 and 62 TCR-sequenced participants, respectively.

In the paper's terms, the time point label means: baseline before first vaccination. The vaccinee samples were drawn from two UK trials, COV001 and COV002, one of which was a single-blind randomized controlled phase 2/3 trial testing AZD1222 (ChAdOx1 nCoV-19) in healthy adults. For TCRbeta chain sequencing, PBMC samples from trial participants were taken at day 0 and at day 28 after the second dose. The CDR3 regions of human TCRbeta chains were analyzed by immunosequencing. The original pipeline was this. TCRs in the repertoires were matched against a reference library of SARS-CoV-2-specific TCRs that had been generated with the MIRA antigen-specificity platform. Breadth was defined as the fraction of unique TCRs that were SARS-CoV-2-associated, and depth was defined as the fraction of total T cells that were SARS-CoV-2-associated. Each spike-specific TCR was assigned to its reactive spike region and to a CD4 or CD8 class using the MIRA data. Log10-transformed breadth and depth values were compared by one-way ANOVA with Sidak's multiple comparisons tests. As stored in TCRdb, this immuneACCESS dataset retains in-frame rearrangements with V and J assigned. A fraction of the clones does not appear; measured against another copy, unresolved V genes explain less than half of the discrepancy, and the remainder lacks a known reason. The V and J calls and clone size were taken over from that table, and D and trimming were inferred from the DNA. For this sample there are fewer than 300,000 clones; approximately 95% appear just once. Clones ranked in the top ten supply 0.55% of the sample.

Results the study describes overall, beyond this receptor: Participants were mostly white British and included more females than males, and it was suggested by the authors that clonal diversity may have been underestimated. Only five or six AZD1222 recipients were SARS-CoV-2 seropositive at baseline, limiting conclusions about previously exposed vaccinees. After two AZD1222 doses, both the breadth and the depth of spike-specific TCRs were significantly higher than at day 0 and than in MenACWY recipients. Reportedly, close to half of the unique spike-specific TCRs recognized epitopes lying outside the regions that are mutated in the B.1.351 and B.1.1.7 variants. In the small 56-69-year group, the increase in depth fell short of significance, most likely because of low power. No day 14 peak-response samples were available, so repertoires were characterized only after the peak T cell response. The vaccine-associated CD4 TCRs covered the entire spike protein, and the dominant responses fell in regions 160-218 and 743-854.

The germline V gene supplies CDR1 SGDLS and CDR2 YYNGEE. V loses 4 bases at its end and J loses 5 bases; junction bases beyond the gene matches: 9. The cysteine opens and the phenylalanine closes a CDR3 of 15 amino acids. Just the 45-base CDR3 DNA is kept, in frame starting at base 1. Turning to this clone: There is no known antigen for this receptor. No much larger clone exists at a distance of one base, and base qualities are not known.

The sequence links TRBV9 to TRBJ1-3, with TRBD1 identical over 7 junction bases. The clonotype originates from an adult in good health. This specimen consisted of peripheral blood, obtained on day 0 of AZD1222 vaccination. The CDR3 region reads CASSSRTGGRNTIYF. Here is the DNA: TGTGCCAGCAGCTCTCGGACAGGCGGGAGAAACACCATATATTTT.